The 30 T cell receptor beta chains in this list originate from one sample, sequenced in a study of T cell responses to AZD1222 COVID-19 vaccine. Some clones are missing from TCRdb's copy, which holds only in-frame ones; the method was immunoSEQ multiplex PCR. The sample lists about 51,000 clones, about 90% occurring once. The specimen was peripheral blood, collected 28 days after the second AZD1222 dose. The source of these receptors is an adult who received the AZD1222 COVID-19 vaccine.

V gene TRBV3-1 (or the pseudogene TRBV3-2) combines with J gene TRBJ2-7; tentatively, D is TRBD2 (6 bases). From germline, CDR1 is LGHDT and CDR2 YNNKEL (reference sequence). The CDR3 length is 15 residues. The V and J ends lost 4 bases and 9 bases respectively, with 22 bases between them. CDR3 residues: CASSLRLDGPLGQYF. Here the CDR3 DNA reads TGTGCCAGCAGCCTACGACTAGACGGTCCCCTCGGGCAGTACTTC.

Here the CDR3 DNA reads TGTGCCAGTAGGAAAGGACTAGCGGGAGTTTGGTACAATGAGCAGTTCTTC. It is translated as CASRKGLAGVWYNEQFF. The rearrangement links TRBV19 to TRBJ2-1; TRBD2 matches at 13 bases. Germline loops: CDR1 LNHDA, CDR2 SQIVND (reference sequence). The CDR3 runs 17 residues. The junction had 9 bases not matched to a gene; V was cut back by 6 bases and J by 4 bases.

J is TRBJ1-1 and V is TRBV6-4; D is perhaps TRBD1 (5 bases). The germline CDR1 and CDR2 sequences are MRHNA and SNTAGT. V dropped 6 bases and J dropped 0 bases, with 8 bases sitting between them. This CDR3 region has 13 residues. This CDR3 reads CASSREMNTEAFF. Written as DNA, the CDR3 is TGTGCCAGCAGCAGGGAGATGAACACTGAAGCTTTCTTT.

The V gene is TRBV5-4, the J gene TRBJ1-1; TRBD1 might be the D (5 bases). The CDR3 loop spans 13 amino acids. In germline, CDR1 is SGHNT, CDR2 YYREEE (reference sequence). With 9 bases removed from V and 1 base from J, the gap between germline ends came to 13 bases. The CDR3, as DNA: TGTGCCACGCAATCAACAGGGAACACTGAAGCTTTCTTT. This sequence encodes CATQSTGNTEAFF.

This chain links TRBV9 with TRBJ1-3; D possibly corresponds to TRBD1 (6 bases). The V end lost 0 bases, the J end lost 2 bases, and 9 bases lay between the germline ends. The CDR3 runs 15 residues. Per the germline V gene, CDR1 is SGDLS and CDR2 is YYNGEE. CDR3 protein: CASSVGGATGNTIYF. In DNA form, the CDR3 reads TGTGCCAGCAGCGTAGGGGGGGCTACTGGAAACACCATATATTTT. Full variable domain (remainder filled in from reference TRBV9 and TRBJ1-3): DSGVTQTPKHLITATGQRVTLRCSPRSGDLSVYWYQQSLDQGLQFLIQYYNGEERAKGNILERFSAQQFPDLHSELNLSSLELGDSALYFCASSVGGATGNTIYFGEGSWLTVV.

The CDR3 reads CASSEVVGVSTDTQYF. For the CDR3, the DNA is TGCGCCAGCAGTGAGGTTGTGGGAGTGAGCACAGATACGCAGTATTTT. The rearrangement joins TRBV10-1 to TRBJ2-3; perhaps TRBD2 as D (5 bases). This CDR3 comprises 16 residues. Trimming shortened V by 2 bases and J by 0 bases, and 12 bases separated the two germline ends. In germline, CDR1 is WNHNN, CDR2 SYGVQD (reference sequence).

V is TRBV5-1 and J is TRBJ1-2; TRBD1 might be the D (5 bases). Germline CDR1 and CDR2: SGHRS and YFSETQ. This CDR3 contains 14 residues. V lost 4 bases, J lost 8 bases, and 18 bases lay in between. CDR3 coding DNA: TGCGCCAGCAGCCCGGGAGCCGGGGCCCAGGGCTACACCTTC. Its translation is CASSPGAGAQGYTF.

The gene calls are TRBV5-6 and TRBJ2-1, with 7 bases lining up with TRBD2. The CDR3 is made up of 16 amino acids. CDR1 and CDR2 from the germline V gene are SGHDT and YYEEEE. V lost 2 bases, J lost 5 bases, and 10 bases stayed unmatched. The CDR3 loop is CASSFLASGVDNEQFF. The CDR3 DNA reads TGTGCCAGCAGCTTTTTAGCGAGCGGGGTGGACAATGAGCAGTTCTTC. The full variable domain, with the rest looked up from reference TRBV5-6 and TRBJ2-1, is DAGVTQSPTHLIKTRGQQVTLRCSPKSGHDTVSWYQQALGQGPQFIFQYYEEEERQRGNFPDRFSGHQFPNYSSELNVNALLLGDSALYLCASSFLASGVDNEQFFGPGTRLTVL.

V usage is TRBV3-1 (or the pseudogene TRBV3-2) and J usage is TRBJ2-3; 9 bases line up with TRBD2. This CDR3 contains 14 residues. CDR1 LGHDT and CDR2 YNNKEL come from the germline V gene (reference sequence). The trim removed 0 bases at V and 9 bases at J, leaving 4 bases unmatched. CDR3 bases: TGTGCCAGCAGCCAAGATGCAGCGGGAGGCACGCAGTATTTT. Protein: CASSQDAAGGTQYF.

V gene TRBV11-2 combines with J gene TRBJ1-1; 7 bases match TRBD1. Germline CDR1 is SGHAT and CDR2 is FQNNGV. The CDR3 is 13 residues long. Trimming took 5 bases from V and 2 from J; bases not matched to a gene: 2. In DNA form, the CDR3 reads TGTGCCAGCAGCGGGGACAGAAACACTGAAGCTTTCTTT. Translation: CASSGDRNTEAFF.

The J gene is TRBJ2-5, the V gene TRBV7-9; unclear D gene. Germline V gene sequence: CDR1 SEHNR, CDR2 FQNEAQ (reference sequence). The CDR3 has 13 amino acids. Trimming stripped 7 bases from V and 5 bases from J, with 14 bases between. CDR3 coding DNA: TGTGCCAGCAACCAAATTTTGGGGGAGACCCAGTACTTC. Protein product: CASNQILGETQYF.

The chain uses TRBV6-5 and TRBJ1-4; the match to TRBD1 covers 7 bases. Germline assignment: CDR1 MNHEY and CDR2 SVGAGI. The CDR3 sequence is 15 residues long. Trimming at V came to 6 bases and at J to 8 bases, leaving 12 bases not matched to a gene. The CDR3 region has the DNA TGTGCCAGCAGCCCCCTAACAGGGGCCGGAGAAAAACTGTTTTTT. The encoded protein is CASSPLTGAGEKLFF.

The chain has TRBV10-2 and TRBJ1-1; TRBD1 aligns across 11 bases. CDR3 length equals 18 residues. CDR1 and CDR2 from the germline V gene are WSHSY and SAAADI. The V and J ends lost 3 bases and 1 base, in that order; junction bases with no gene match: 10. The CDR3 region has the DNA TGCGCCAGCAGTGACGCGGCCGGGACAGGGGGTCAGAACACTGAAGCTTTCTTT. Its protein is CASSDAAGTGGQNTEAFF.

This sequence joins TRBV7-2 and TRBJ2-3, with unresolved D. V lost 5 bases, J lost 1 base, and 10 bases lay in between. This CDR3 is built from 14 residues. CDR1 is SGHTA and CDR2 is FQGNSA in the germline V gene. CDR3 bases: TGTGCCAGCAGCCCGACGGCCGGCACAGATACGCAGTATTTT. Encoded protein: CASSPTAGTDTQYF. The full variable domain, its missing parts supplied by reference TRBV7-2 and TRBJ2-3, is GAGVSQSPSNKVTEKGKDVELRCDPISGHTALYWYRQSLGQGLEFLIYFQGNSAPDKSGLPSDRFSAERTGGSVSTLTIQRTQQEDSAVYLCASSPTAGTDTQYFGPGTRLTVL.

This chain connects TRBV6-2 or TRBV6-3 to TRBJ2-5; TRBD2 is a possible D gene (6 bases). V shed 0 bases and J shed 5 bases, with 16 bases lying between them. Germline lookup yields CDR1 MNHEY and CDR2 SVGEGT. This CDR3 is 16 amino acids long. The CDR3 nucleotides are TGTGCCAGCAGTTACTCTCCGCGGGGCCCTGGGGAGACCCAGTACTTC. This codes for CASSYSPRGPGETQYF.

The chain recombines TRBV10-3 with TRBJ2-1; 11 bases agree with TRBD2. V shed 6 bases and J 2 bases; nucleotides not matched to a gene: 6. This CDR3 contains 16 residues. Germline V gene lookup returns CDR1 ENHRY and CDR2 SYGVKD. The CDR3 region has the DNA TGTGCCATCAGCACTAGCGGGAGTGGGGCCTACAATGAGCAGTTCTTC. As protein: CAISTSGSGAYNEQFF.

The chain is built from TRBV2 and TRBJ2-7; TRBD2 agrees at 8 bases. Germline loops: CDR1 SNHLY, CDR2 FYNNEI. V was pared by 2 bases and J by 0 bases, with 3 bases of the junction left unmatched. There are 15 residues in the CDR3. DNA of the CDR3: TGTGCCAGCAGTGAAATGGGACTAGTCTCCTACGAGCAGTACTTC. It translates to CASSEMGLVSYEQYF. The full variable domain, in which reference TRBV2 and TRBJ2-7 provide the parts outside the CDR3, is EPEVTQTPSHQVTQMGQEVILRCVPISNHLYFYWYRQILGQKVEFLVSFYNNEISEKSEIFDDQFSVERPDGSNFTLKIRSTKLEDSAMYFCASSEMGLVSYEQYFGPGTRLTVT.

This clone was seen a handful of times. The chain carries TRBV5-1 and TRBJ2-1; D uncertain. The CDR3 spans 16 residues. Germline V CDR1 and CDR2: SGHRS, YFSETQ. Trimming took off 0 bases at V and 8 bases at J, with 18 bases between the two ends. CDR3 nucleotides: TGCGCCAGCAGCTTGGGGACCAGCTCACTCCTCCATGAGCAGTTCTTC. Encoded protein: CASSLGTSSLLHEQFF.

The chain joins TRBV11-2 to TRBJ2-5; D uncertain. Between the trimmed V and J ends, which lost 6 bases and 4 bases, there was a span of 6 bases. Looked up from germline, CDR1 is SGHAT and CDR2 is FQNNGV. The CDR3 consists of 11 residues. Here the CDR3 reads CASRRVETQYF. Here the CDR3 DNA reads TGTGCCAGCAGACGGGTAGAGACCCAGTACTTC.

The genes are TRBV19 and TRBJ2-7, with TRBD1 as a possible D gene (5 bases). In germline, CDR1 is LNHDA, CDR2 SQIVND (reference sequence). This CDR3 spans 14 amino acids. The V end lost 10 bases, the J end lost 1 base, and 17 bases lay between the germline ends. The DNA for the CDR3 is TGTGCCACCAGATTACAGGTACAATCCTACGAGCAGTACTTC. Its protein is CATRLQVQSYEQYF.

The CDR3 sequence is CASSRSASSGAPRETQYF. The CDR3 DNA is TGTGCCAGCAGCCGATCCGCCTCCAGCGGGGCACCTCGGGAGACCCAGTACTTC. The chain has TRBV7-6 and TRBJ2-5; 7 bases agree with TRBD2. The CDR3 is 18 residues long. V shed 5 bases, J shed 5 bases, and the junction held 20 bases outside the gene matches. Germline V CDR1 and CDR2: SGHVS, FNYEAQ.

CDR3 nucleotides: TGTGCCAGTAGTTGGCCAGGGGGCGACTATGGCTACACCTTC. Translating it yields CASSWPGGDYGYTF. The chain links TRBV19 to TRBJ1-2, with 8 bases aligning to TRBD1. CDR3 length: 14 amino acids. After removal of 5 bases from V and 3 bases from J, the junction contained 5 bases not matched to a gene. Per the germline V gene, CDR1 is LNHDA and CDR2 is SQIVND (reference sequence).

The chain couples TRBV7-9 to TRBJ2-7; 13 bases align to TRBD2. V was pared by 3 bases and J by 8 bases, with 10 bases of the junction left unmatched. Looked up from germline, CDR1 is SEHNR and CDR2 is FQNEAQ (reference sequence). The CDR3 is 16 residues long. The CDR3 loop reads CASSFRSTSGRSQQYF. Written as DNA, the CDR3 is TGTGCCAGCAGCTTCCGTTCGACTAGCGGGAGGTCCCAGCAGTACTTC.

This clone was found a few times. J is TRBJ1-3 and V is TRBV29-1; possible D gene TRBD1, 5 bases. The CDR3 contains 14 residues. Germline CDR1 and CDR2: SQVTM and ANQGSEA. The V end lost 7 bases, the J end lost 2 bases, and 15 bases lay between the germline ends. The CDR3 sequence is CSGARGAAGNTIYF. In DNA form, the CDR3 reads TGCAGCGGAGCTAGAGGGGCGGCTGGAAACACCATATATTTT.

V is TRBV6-1 and J is TRBJ2-3; 7 nucleotides align to TRBD2. The CDR3 runs 17 residues. Trimming cost V 2 bases and J 0 bases; bases outside gene matches: 8. Per germline, CDR1 MNHNS and CDR2 SASEGT. CDR3 bases: TGTGCCAGCAGTGAAACAGGACTAGTCCTTAGCACAGATACGCAGTATTTT. This gives the protein CASSETGLVLSTDTQYF.

V usage is TRBV5-6 and J usage is TRBJ2-1; D is ambiguous. The germline V gene has CDR1 SGHDT and CDR2 YYEEEE. V lost 0 bases and J lost 8, with 21 bases in between. The CDR3 extends over 17 amino acids. CDR3 coding DNA: TGTGCCAGCAGCTTGGTTGGCGGAACGAGGCCGGCGGATGAGCAGTTCTTC. Translated: CASSLVGGTRPADEQFF.

This chain joins TRBV19 and TRBJ2-6; TRBD1 aligns across 10 bases. The CDR3 sequence is 17 residues long. Looked up from germline, CDR1 is LNHDA and CDR2 is SQIVND (reference sequence). V lost 5 bases to trimming and J lost 7 bases; unmatched junction nucleotides: 11. The CDR3: CASSGTGELWGANVLTF. CDR3 DNA sequence: TGTGCCAGTAGTGGGACAGGGGAGCTCTGGGGCGCCAACGTCCTGACTTTC. Combining the CDR3 with reference TRBV19 and TRBJ2-6 gives the whole variable domain DGGITQSPKYLFRKEGQNVTLSCEQNLNHDAMYWYRQDPGQGLRLIYYSQIVNDFQKGDIAEGYSVSREKKESFPLTVTSAQKNPTAFYLCASSGTGELWGANVLTFGAGSRLTVL.

The chain has TRBV18 and TRBJ2-1, with 7 nucleotides matching TRBD1. V shed 4 bases, J shed 5 bases, and the junction held 5 bases outside the gene matches. From germline, CDR1 is KGHSH and CDR2 LQKENI. The CDR3 has 14 amino acids. CDR3 amino acids: CASSHATGNNEQFF. The CDR3 DNA reads TGTGCCAGCTCACATGCGACAGGGAACAATGAGCAGTTCTTC.

The rearrangement links TRBV5-6 to TRBJ2-7; D uncertain. The V gene lost 1 base and the J gene lost 5 bases, with 7 bases spanning the gap. Germline CDR1 SGHDT, CDR2 YYEEEE. The CDR3 runs to 12 residues. This CDR3 is CASSLNIDEQYF. CDR3 DNA sequence: TGTGCCAGCAGCTTGAACATAGACGAGCAGTACTTC.

The sample holds one count of this clone. The chain combines TRBV28 with TRBJ2-7; D possibly corresponds to TRBD1 (6 bases). The CDR3 covers 15 residues. Trimming removed 5 bases at V and 9 bases at J, with 23 bases between. The germline V gene encodes CDR1 MDHEN and CDR2 SYDVKM. CDR3 protein: CASSQGLNRENAQYF. CDR3 DNA: TGTGCCAGCAGTCAAGGCCTTAACAGGGAGAACGCGCAGTACTTC.